The next 18 T cell receptor beta chains were all read from a single sample in a study of CDR3 diversity in severe acne. TCRdb re-called the PCR reads through MiXCR, storing one row per CDR3 protein. The sample shows more than 85,000 distinct CDR3 sequences, 45% to 55% of them seen only once. Material: blood. These TCRs come from a male donor in good health, serving as a control.

This clonotype showed up many times. The chain is built from TRBV4-1 and TRBJ2-1; 11 bases align to TRBD1. Germline V gene data show CDR1 as MGHRA and CDR2 as YSYEKL. The CDR3 is made up of 15 amino acids. Losses at the gene ends were 6 bases for V and 4 bases for J; bases not matched to a gene: 5. CDR3 coding DNA: TGCGCCAGCAGTCTAGGACAGGGGGCTTACAATGAGCAGTTCTTC. Amino acids: CASSLGQGAYNEQFF.

This clonotype is a singleton in its sample. In nucleotides, the CDR3 is TGTGCTAGTGAATCAGGGGACAGGGGGTATCAGCCCCAGCATTTT. Amino acids: CASESGDRGYQPQHF. The gene calls are TRBV12-5 and TRBJ1-5; TRBD1 agrees at 11 bases. Germline-derived CDR1 and CDR2 are LGHNT and FRNRAP. CDR3 length: 15 amino acids. V shed 7 bases and J 5 bases; nucleotides not matched to a gene: 7.

The chain is built from TRBV12-3 or TRBV12-4 and TRBJ2-7; D not certain. With 6 bases removed from V and 6 bases from J, the gap between germline ends came to 12 bases. The CDR3 is 12 amino acids. For the CDR3, the DNA is TGTGCCAGCAGCCCCGACGGCGGCGAGCAGTACTTC. Translated, it gives CASSPDGGEQYF.

The genes are TRBV13 and TRBJ1-2, with a weak D call TRBD1 (5 bases). Germline CDR1 and CDR2: PRHDT and FYEKMQ (reference sequence). V was trimmed by 5 bases and J by 8 bases, leaving 15 bases between them. CDR3 length: 13 amino acids. In DNA form, the CDR3 reads TGTGCCAGCAGCACAGGAGGTGTGGCGGGCTACACCTTC. As protein: CASSTGGVAGYTF.

This clonotype has a count of ten or more. The V and J genes are TRBV24-1 and TRBJ2-7, with 7 nucleotides matching TRBD1. The CDR3 length is 12 residues. Germline V CDR1 and CDR2: KGHDR, SFDVKD. The ends lost 10 bases at V and 1 base at J; junction bases unmatched: 3. Here the CDR3 reads CATDRESYEQYF. The DNA of the CDR3 is TGTGCCACAGACAGGGAGTCCTACGAGCAGTACTTC.

The chain links TRBV7-9 to TRBJ2-3, with no clear D. This CDR3 spans 13 amino acids. Germline CDR1 is SEHNR and CDR2 is FQNEAQ (reference sequence). Trimming shortened V by 3 bases and J by 4 bases, and 8 bases separated the two germline ends. The CDR3 here is CASSFAGPDTQYF. The CDR3 nucleotides are TGTGCCAGCAGCTTTGCTGGACCAGATACGCAGTATTTT.

This clonotype came up many times. The chain has TRBV20-1 and TRBJ2-7; no reliable D call. Germline V gene data show CDR1 as DFQATT and CDR2 as SNEGSKA (reference sequence). The CDR3 totals 11 residues. V was trimmed by 0 bases and J by 5 bases, leaving 5 bases between them. The CDR3 nucleotides read TGCAGTGCTAGAGATGCGGACGAGCAGTACTTC. Protein product: CSARDADEQYF.

The chain joins TRBV19 to TRBJ1-5; 10 nucleotides line up with TRBD1. V shed 5 bases and J 5 bases; nucleotides not matched to a gene: 6. This CDR3 region has 15 residues. CDR1 and CDR2 from the germline V gene are LNHDA and SQIVND (reference sequence). CDR3 nucleotide sequence: TGTGCCAGTAGTGGTTGGGGACAGGGGTATCAGCCCCAGCATTTT. Translated: CASSGWGQGYQPQHF.

The table lists this clonotype with a few counts. The chain carries TRBV24-1 and TRBJ2-5; TRBD2 is a possible D gene (5 bases). Germline CDR1 is KGHDR and CDR2 is SFDVKD. Trimming took 5 bases from V and 0 from J, leaving 9 bases between them. The length of the CDR3 is 14 residues. As DNA, the CDR3 is TGTGCCACCAGTGTGGGAGATCACCAAGAGACCCAGTACTTC. It specifies CATSVGDHQETQYF.

In the case of this clonotype: The junction does not match germline at one end; this may be a read error. V gene TRBV4-1 combines with J gene TRBJ2-1; TRBD1 agrees at 9 bases. The CDR3 is 17 amino acids. Germline values: CDR1 MGHRA, CDR2 YSYEKL. CDR3 in DNA: TGTGCCAGCAGCCGGGGCCGGGACAGGGCCGGCTACAATGAGCAGTTCTTC. This codes for CASSRGRDRAGYNEQFF.

The sample holds many counts of this clonotype. This chain uses TRBV20-1 with TRBJ2-1; tentatively, D is TRBD2 (5 bases). The V and J ends lost 1 base and 0 bases respectively, with 7 bases between them. This CDR3 comprises 14 residues. Germline V CDR1 and CDR2: DFQATT, SNEGSKA (reference sequence). DNA of the CDR3: TGCAGTGCTAGAGTGGGGAGCTCCTACAATGAGCAGTTCTTC. This sequence encodes CSARVGSSYNEQFF.

The table lists this clonotype with a few counts. At one end, the junction sequence differs from germline, possibly due to a read error. The chain recombines TRBV9 with TRBJ1-2; 7 bases agree with TRBD1. CDR1 and CDR2 (germline): SGDLS, YYNGEE. CDR3 length: 13 residues. The CDR3 DNA follows: TGTGCCAGCACCGCCTTGGGACAGCCGAGCATAGCCTTC. It specifies CASTALGQPSIAF.

The CDR3 sequence: CSAGGTDYEQYF. The CDR3 nucleotides are TGCAGTGCTGGGGGGACCGACTACGAGCAGTACTTC. J is TRBJ2-7 and V is TRBV20-1; D might be TRBD2 (6 bases). The CDR3 covers 12 residues. From germline, CDR1 is DFQATT and CDR2 SNEGSKA (reference sequence). V shed 5 bases and J shed 3 bases, with 11 bases lying between them.

The chain has TRBV10-3 and TRBJ2-3; 11 bases fit TRBD2. Germline-derived CDR1 and CDR2 are ENHRY and SYGVKD. V gave up 5 bases and J gave up 4 bases; unmatched junction bases: 29. The CDR3 totals 23 residues. This chain's CDR3 is CAISPGTSDPNSGRASLADTQYF. The CDR3 nucleotides read TGTGCCATCAGTCCAGGGACTAGCGACCCAAATAGCGGGAGGGCCAGTCTAGCAGATACGCAGTATTTT.

The chain recombines TRBV29-1 with TRBJ1-2; 9 bases line up with TRBD1. CDR3 size: 15 residues. The germline CDR1 and CDR2 sequences are SQVTM and ANQGSEA. Trimming removed 0 bases from V and 4 bases from J; junction bases left unmatched: 6. The chain's CDR3 is CSVEDRGQGGYGYTF. CDR3 nucleotide sequence: TGCAGCGTTGAAGATAGGGGACAGGGCGGCTATGGCTACACCTTC.

V is TRBV20-1 and J is TRBJ2-7; D call uncertain. This CDR3 is 13 amino acids long. V dropped 6 bases and J dropped 0 bases, with 12 bases sitting between them. Germline V CDR1 and CDR2: DFQATT, SNEGSKA (reference sequence). Here the CDR3 DNA reads TGCAGTGCCGGACCCCGACTCTCCTACGAGCAGTACTTC. This sequence encodes CSAGPRLSYEQYF.

The V call is TRBV18, the J call TRBJ1-6; 8 nucleotides align to TRBD1. The CDR3 consists of 17 residues. Germline CDR1 is KGHSH and CDR2 is LQKENI. Trimming at V came to 3 bases and at J to 8 bases, leaving 12 bases not matched to a gene. Written as DNA, the CDR3 is TGTGCCAGCTCACCTAGCCAGGGGGCCATCGGGGATTCACCCCTCCACTTT. This sequence encodes CASSPSQGAIGDSPLHF.

V usage is TRBV7-3 and J usage is TRBJ2-7; 8 bases align to TRBD2. The V gene end was trimmed by 6 bases and the J gene end by 7 bases; junction bases not matched to a gene: 14. The CDR3 consists of 15 residues. CDR1 and CDR2 from the germline V gene are SGHTA and FQGTGA. CDR3 sequence reads: CASRPSGGAYEEQYF. CDR3 nucleotides: TGTGCCAGCAGACCCAGCGGGGGCGCCTACGAGGAGCAGTACTTC.